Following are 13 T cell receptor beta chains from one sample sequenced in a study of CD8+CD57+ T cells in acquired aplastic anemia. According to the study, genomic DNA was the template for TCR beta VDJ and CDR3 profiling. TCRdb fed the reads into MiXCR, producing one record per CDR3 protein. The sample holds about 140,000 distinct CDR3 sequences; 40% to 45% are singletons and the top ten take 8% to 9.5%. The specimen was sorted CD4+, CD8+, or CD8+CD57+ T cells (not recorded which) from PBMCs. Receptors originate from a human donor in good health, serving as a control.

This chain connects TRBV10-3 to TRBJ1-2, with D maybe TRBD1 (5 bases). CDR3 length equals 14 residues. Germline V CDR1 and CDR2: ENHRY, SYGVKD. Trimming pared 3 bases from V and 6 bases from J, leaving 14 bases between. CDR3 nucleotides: TGTGCCATCAGTGAAGGCAGGGTTGACAATGGCTACACCTTC. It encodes CAISEGRVDNGYTF.

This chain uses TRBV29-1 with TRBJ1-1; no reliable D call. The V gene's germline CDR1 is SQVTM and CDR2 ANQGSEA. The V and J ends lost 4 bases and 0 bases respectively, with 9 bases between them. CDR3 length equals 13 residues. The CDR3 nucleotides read TGCAGCGTTGGGCTAACACTGAACACTGAAGCTTTCTTT. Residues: CSVGLTLNTEAFF.

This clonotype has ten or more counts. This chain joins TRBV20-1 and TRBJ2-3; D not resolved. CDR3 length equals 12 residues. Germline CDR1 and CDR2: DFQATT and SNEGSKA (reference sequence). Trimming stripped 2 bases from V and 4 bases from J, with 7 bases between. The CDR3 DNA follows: TGCAGTGCTAGACTCTGGGCAGATACGCAGTATTTT. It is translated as CSARLWADTQYF.

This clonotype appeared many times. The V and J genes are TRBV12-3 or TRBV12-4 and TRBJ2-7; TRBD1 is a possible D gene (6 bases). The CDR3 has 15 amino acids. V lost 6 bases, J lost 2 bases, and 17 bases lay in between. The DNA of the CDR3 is TGTGCCAGCAGCTTACAGGGCGGTGGGACCTACGAGCAGTACTTC. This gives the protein CASSLQGGGTYEQYF.

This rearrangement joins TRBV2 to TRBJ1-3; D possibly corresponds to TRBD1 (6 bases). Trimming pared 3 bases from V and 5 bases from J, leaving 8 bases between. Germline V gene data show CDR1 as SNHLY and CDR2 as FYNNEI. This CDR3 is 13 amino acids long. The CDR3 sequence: CASSEGARNTIYF. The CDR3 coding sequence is TGTGCCAGCAGTGAGGGGGCTAGAAACACCATATATTTT.

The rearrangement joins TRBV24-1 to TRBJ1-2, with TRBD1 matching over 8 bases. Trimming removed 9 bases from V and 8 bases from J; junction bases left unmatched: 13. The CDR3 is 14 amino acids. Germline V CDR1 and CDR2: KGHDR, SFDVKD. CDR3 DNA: TGTGCCACCTCCCCGGACAGGGCTGGGAGCGGCTACACCTTC. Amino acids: CATSPDRAGSGYTF.

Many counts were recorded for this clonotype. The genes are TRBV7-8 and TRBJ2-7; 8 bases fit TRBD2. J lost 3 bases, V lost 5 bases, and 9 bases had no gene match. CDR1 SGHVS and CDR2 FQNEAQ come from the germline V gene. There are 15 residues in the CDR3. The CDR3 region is CASSPRSGGFYEQYF. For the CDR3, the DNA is TGTGCCAGCAGCCCCCGGAGCGGGGGATTCTACGAGCAGTACTTC.

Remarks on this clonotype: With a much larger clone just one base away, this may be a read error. The DNA of the CDR3 is TGTGCCAGCTCACCAAGGGGGGAACCCTACGAGCAGTACTTC. It encodes CASSPRGEPYEQYF. The chain links TRBV18 to TRBJ2-7; the D gene could be TRBD1 or TRBD2 (6 bases each). This CDR3 spans 14 amino acids. The V gene lost 2 bases and the J gene lost 2 bases, with 10 bases spanning the gap. Germline V gene lookup returns CDR1 KGHSH and CDR2 LQKENI.

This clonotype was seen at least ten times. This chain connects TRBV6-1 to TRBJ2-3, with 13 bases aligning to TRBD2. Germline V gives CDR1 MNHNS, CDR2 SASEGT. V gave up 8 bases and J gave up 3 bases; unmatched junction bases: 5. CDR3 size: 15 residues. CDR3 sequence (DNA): TGTGCCAGCGAGCCGACTAGCGGGGGGACAGATACGCAGTATTTT. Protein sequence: CASEPTSGGTDTQYF.

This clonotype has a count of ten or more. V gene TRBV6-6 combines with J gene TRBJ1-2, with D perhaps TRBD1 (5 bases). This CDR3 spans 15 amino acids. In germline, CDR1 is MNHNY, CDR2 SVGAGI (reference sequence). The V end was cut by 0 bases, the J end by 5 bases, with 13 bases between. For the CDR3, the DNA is TGTGCCAGCAGTTACTCCGCGGGGGGACTGTATGGCTACACCTTC. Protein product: CASSYSAGGLYGYTF.

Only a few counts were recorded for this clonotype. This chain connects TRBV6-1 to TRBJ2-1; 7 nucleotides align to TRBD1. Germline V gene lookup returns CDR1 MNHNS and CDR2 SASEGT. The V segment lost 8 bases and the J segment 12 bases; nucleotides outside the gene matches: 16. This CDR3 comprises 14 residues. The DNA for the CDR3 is TGTGCCAGCCAACAGGCAGGGGGAACGTCTCGGCAGTTCTTC. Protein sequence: CASQQAGGTSRQFF.

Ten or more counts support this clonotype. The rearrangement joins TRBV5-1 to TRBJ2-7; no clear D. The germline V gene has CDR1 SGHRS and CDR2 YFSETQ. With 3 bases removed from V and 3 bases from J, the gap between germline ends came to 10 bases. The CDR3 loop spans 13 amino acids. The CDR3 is CASSSMPNYEQYF. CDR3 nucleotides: TGCGCCAGCAGCTCCATGCCCAACTACGAGCAGTACTTC.

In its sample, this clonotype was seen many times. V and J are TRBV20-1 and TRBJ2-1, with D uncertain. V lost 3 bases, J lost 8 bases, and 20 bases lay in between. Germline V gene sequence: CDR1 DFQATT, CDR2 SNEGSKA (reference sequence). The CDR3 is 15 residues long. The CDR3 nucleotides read TGCAGTGCTAGTAGGGCAGAAGTACCTACGGATGAGCAGTTCTTC. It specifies CSASRAEVPTDEQFF.